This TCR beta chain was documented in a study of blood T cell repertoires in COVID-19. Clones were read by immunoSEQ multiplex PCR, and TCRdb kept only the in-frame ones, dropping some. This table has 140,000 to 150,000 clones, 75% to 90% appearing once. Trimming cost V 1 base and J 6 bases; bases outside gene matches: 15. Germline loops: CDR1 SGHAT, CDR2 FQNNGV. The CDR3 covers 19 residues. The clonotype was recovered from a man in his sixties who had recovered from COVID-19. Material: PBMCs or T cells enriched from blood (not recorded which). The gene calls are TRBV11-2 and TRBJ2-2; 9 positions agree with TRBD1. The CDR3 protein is CASSLGRGQGRRTAGELFF. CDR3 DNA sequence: TGTGCCAGCAGCTTAGGAAGAGGACAGGGGAGACGAACCGCCGGGGAGCTGTTTTTT.